What follows are 30 T cell receptor beta chains derived from one specimen sequenced in a study of blood T cells in healthy people across ages (dated by TCRdb to the mid-2010s). Libraries came from 5' RACE. Instrument used: Illumina HiSeq 2500. The second PCR ran for about 7 to 11 cycles and used a J-beta primer mix along with a sample-barcoded 5' primer. TCRdb cleaned the public reads at Q25 with fastp, built clones with MiXCR and kept in-frame beta chains. Rows with one shared CDR3 protein collapse into an entry with the most common genes and DNA. This sample has around 990,000 distinct CDR3 sequences in its table, and about 23% of those were observed once. The ten largest account for 0.75% of the sample. The sample was also linked to a second study, of T cells of mothers and their children.

Source material: blood. Receptors originate from a girl aged 2-10 years in good health.

The V call is TRBV10-3, the J call TRBJ2-3; 9 bases match TRBD2. The CDR3 spans 15 residues. Germline CDR1 ENHRY, CDR2 SYGVKD. V lost 7 bases to trimming and J lost 0 bases; unmatched junction nucleotides: 5. The DNA of the CDR3 is TGTGCCATCAAGGGACTAGCCCCGAGCACAGATACGCAGTATTTT. This gives the protein CAIKGLAPSTDTQYF.

The chain uses TRBV5-1 and TRBJ2-7; 8 nucleotides line up with TRBD2. CDR1 is SGHRS and CDR2 is YFSETQ in the germline V gene. The junction had 7 bases not matched to a gene; V was cut back by 0 bases and J by 5 bases. This CDR3 has 15 amino acids. The CDR3 region is CASSLGDGRVHEQYF. CDR3 nucleotide sequence: TGCGCCAGCAGCTTGGGTGACGGGAGGGTCCACGAGCAGTACTTC.

This clonotype was counted between two and nine times. The CDR3 region is CASSGPYSYEQYF. The DNA for the CDR3 is TGTGCCAGCAGTGGCCCGTATTCCTACGAGCAGTACTTC. The J gene is TRBJ2-7, the V gene TRBV2; D gene uncertain. This CDR3 region has 13 residues. The germline V and J ends were trimmed by 4 bases and 1 base, with 8 bases remaining between them. Germline-derived CDR1 and CDR2 are SNHLY and FYNNEI.

The V and J genes are TRBV5-1 and TRBJ2-5; 7 bases match TRBD2. J lost 2 bases, V lost 3 bases, and 7 bases had no gene match. This CDR3 spans 15 amino acids. CDR1 is SGHRS and CDR2 is YFSETQ in the germline V gene. The CDR3 loop is CASSSGRRQQETQYF. The CDR3 DNA sequence: TGCGCCAGCAGCTCCGGGAGGCGGCAGCAAGAGACCCAGTACTTC.

This chain links TRBV6-5 with TRBJ1-1; D is unresolved. CDR1 and CDR2 from the germline V gene are MNHEY and SVGAGI. The CDR3 runs to 13 residues. V gave up 7 bases and J gave up 1 base, with 10 bases separating them. The DNA of the CDR3 is TGTGCCAGCACCCCATCATGGAACACTGAAGCTTTCTTT. This encodes CASTPSWNTEAFF.

This chain uses TRBV21-1 with TRBJ2-6; the table gives TRBD1 as D, unverified against the DNA. TRBV21-1 is designated a pseudogene. The CDR3 has 21 amino acids. CDR3 coding DNA: TGTGCCAGCAGCAAACCGCCCCCGAGGACAGGCAATTCCTCTGGGGCCAACGTCCTGACTTTC. Translated: CASSKPPPRTGNSSGANVLTF.

The V and J genes are TRBV6-5 and TRBJ1-3; 7 bases line up with TRBD1. Per the germline V gene, CDR1 is MNHEY and CDR2 is SVGAGI. V was clipped by 5 bases and J by 4 bases; unmatched bases: 2. This CDR3 spans 13 amino acids. CDR3: CASSPGQGNTIYF. DNA of the CDR3: TGTGCCAGCAGTCCGGGACAGGGAAACACCATATATTTT.

This clonotype has just a few counts. The gene calls are TRBV11-2 and TRBJ2-7; TRBD1 aligns across 10 bases. CDR1 and CDR2 from the germline V gene are SGHAT and FQNNGV. Unmatched junction bases numbered 8, after V lost 5 bases and J lost 4 bases. The CDR3 length is 15 residues. CDR3 loop: CASSHPWTGGYEQYF. The DNA for the CDR3 is TGTGCCAGCAGCCACCCTTGGACAGGGGGGTACGAGCAGTACTTC.

Only a few counts were recorded for this clonotype. The chain combines TRBV27 with TRBJ1-1; D gene ambiguous. Germline V gene sequence: CDR1 MNHEY, CDR2 SMNVEV (reference sequence). Trimming cost V 8 bases and J 4 bases, with 11 bases left between them. The CDR3 has 12 amino acids. The CDR3 protein is CASGHRSTEAFF. The CDR3 bases are TGTGCCAGCGGGCATCGGAGCACTGAAGCTTTCTTT.

This clonotype was counted a few times. The CDR3 spells CASTPGAGGQPQHF. The CDR3 region has the DNA TGTGCCAGCACTCCAGGGGCAGGAGGGCAGCCCCAGCATTTT. The V and J genes are TRBV12-3 or TRBV12-4 and TRBJ1-5, with D tentatively TRBD1 (6 bases). CDR3 length: 14 residues. The V and J ends lost 7 bases and 7 bases respectively, with 17 bases between them.

The chain uses TRBV28 and TRBJ1-1; 11 positions agree with TRBD1. This CDR3 contains 14 residues. V lost 11 bases to trimming and J lost 0 bases; unmatched junction nucleotides: 5. Germline CDR1 and CDR2: MDHEN and SYDVKM. The CDR3 here is CAGGQGAMNTEAFF. CDR3 bases: TGTGCCGGCGGACAGGGGGCTATGAACACTGAAGCTTTCTTT.

This clonotype was observed a handful of times. The chain employs TRBV20-1 and TRBJ2-3; the D gene is possibly TRBD2 (5 bases). Germline V gene data show CDR1 as DFQATT and CDR2 as SNEGSKA (reference sequence). Trimming left V 2 bases short and J 0 bases short, with 15 bases between. This CDR3 has 16 amino acids. CDR3: CSARSRSGSSTDTQYF. The DNA for the CDR3 is TGCAGTGCTAGATCTCGGAGCGGATCTAGCACAGATACGCAGTATTTT.

This clonotype was seen at least ten times. The V call is TRBV19, the J call TRBJ1-1, with D possibly being TRBD1 (5 bases). The V end was cut by 5 bases, the J end by 4 bases, with 11 bases between. Per germline, CDR1 LNHDA and CDR2 SQIVND (reference sequence). This CDR3 has 13 amino acids. The CDR3 is CASSFQGATEAFF. Written as DNA, the CDR3 is TGTGCCAGTAGTTTCCAAGGGGCCACTGAAGCTTTCTTT.

The genes are TRBV4-2 and TRBJ2-3, with TRBD2 identical over 7 bases. CDR1 and CDR2 (germline): LGHNA, YNFKEQ. The CDR3 spans 17 residues. V lost 1 base to trimming and J lost 0 bases; unmatched junction nucleotides: 7. CDR3 nucleotide sequence: TGTGCCAGCAGCCAAGTAGGCGGCGGGAGTAGCACAGATACGCAGTATTTT. As protein: CASSQVGGGSSTDTQYF.

This clonotype was seen ten or more times. The chain joins TRBV5-1 to TRBJ1-1, with D tentatively TRBD1 (5 bases). V was clipped by 3 bases and J by 3 bases, with 15 bases between them. Germline assignment: CDR1 SGHRS and CDR2 YFSETQ. This CDR3 is 15 amino acids long. The chain's CDR3 is CASSSPGAEYTEAFF. The CDR3 nucleotides are TGCGCCAGCAGCTCCCCTGGGGCAGAGTACACTGAAGCTTTCTTT. Full variable domain (rest looked up from reference TRBV5-1 and TRBJ1-1): KAGVTQTPRYLIKTRGQQVTLSCSPISGHRSVSWYQQTPGQGLQFLFEYFSETQRNKGNFPGRFSGRQFSNSRSEMNVSTLELGDSALYLCASSSPGAEYTEAFFGQGTRLTVV.

The chain has TRBV6-1 and TRBJ1-2; TRBD1 aligns across 8 bases. There are 16 residues in the CDR3. CDR1 and CDR2 (germline): MNHNS, SASEGT. With 6 bases clipped from V and 1 base from J, the junction kept 10 bases outside the gene matches. CDR3 loop: CASSQRQGTVNYGYTF. For the CDR3, the DNA is TGTGCCAGCAGCCAAAGACAGGGGACGGTTAACTATGGCTACACCTTC.

The chain employs TRBV5-1 and TRBJ2-2; D may be TRBD2 (6 bases). V lost 6 bases and J 6 bases, leaving 15 bases between the germline ends. Germline V gene sequence: CDR1 SGHRS, CDR2 YFSETQ. The CDR3 is 14 residues long. Here the CDR3 DNA reads TGCGCCAGCAACTCTGCCGGGGGAGCCGGGGAGCTGTTTTTT. Residues: CASNSAGGAGELFF.

The table lists this clonotype with a few counts. The chain has TRBV5-1 and TRBJ2-3, with 10 bases matching TRBD1. V shed 4 bases, J shed 2 bases, and the junction held 16 bases outside the gene matches. The CDR3 loop spans 19 amino acids. Germline V gives CDR1 SGHRS, CDR2 YFSETQ. CDR3 bases: TGCGCCAGCAGCCCAGATGGGGACAGGGGATTCCCCCCCACAGATACGCAGTATTTT. Protein sequence: CASSPDGDRGFPPTDTQYF.

The gene calls are TRBV7-3 and TRBJ2-3, with 8 bases identical to TRBD1. Per the germline V gene, CDR1 is SGHTA and CDR2 is FQGTGA. V shed 5 bases, J shed 3 bases, and the junction held 10 bases outside the gene matches. The CDR3 has 16 amino acids. This CDR3 reads CASSTWTGRGTDTQYF. The CDR3 bases are TGTGCCAGCAGCACCTGGACAGGGAGAGGGACAGATACGCAGTATTTT.

V and J are TRBV20-1 and TRBJ2-5, with D unclear. The CDR3 covers 12 residues. The V gene's germline CDR1 is DFQATT and CDR2 SNEGSKA (reference sequence). The germline V and J ends were trimmed by 6 bases and 2 bases, with 10 bases remaining between them. The CDR3, as DNA: TGCAGTGCGAGAAGGTTTCAAGAGACCCAGTACTTC. It encodes CSARRFQETQYF.

As to this clonotype: A junction end diverges from the germline sequence, so it may reflect a read error. The chain uses TRBV11-2 and TRBJ1-4; no reliable D call. The CDR3 is 18 amino acids. CDR1 is SGHAT and CDR2 is FQNNGV in the germline V gene. The CDR3 is CASSLEDHRTTTNEKLFF. The CDR3 DNA reads TGTGCCAGCAGCCTAGAAGACCACAGAACGACAACTAATGAAAAACTGTTTTTT.

The chain uses TRBV29-1 and TRBJ1-2; 7 bases fit TRBD1. Looked up from germline, CDR1 is SQVTM and CDR2 is ANQGSEA. Trimming removed 4 bases from V and 5 bases from J; junction bases left unmatched: 4. This CDR3 has 12 amino acids. This CDR3 is CSVGSTGYGYTF. The CDR3 bases are TGCAGCGTTGGATCGACAGGGTATGGCTACACCTTC.

The chain links TRBV7-9 to TRBJ1-1, with D maybe TRBD1 (5 bases). V was shortened by 5 bases and J by 5 bases, with 15 bases between the two germline ends. There are 14 residues in the CDR3. Germline V CDR1 and CDR2: SEHNR, FQNEAQ (reference sequence). CDR3 sequence (DNA): TGTGCCAGCAGCAATATACCAGGGAGTACTGAAGCTTTCTTT. Protein sequence: CASSNIPGSTEAFF.

A few counts support this clonotype. This chain connects TRBV4-3 to TRBJ2-1; D remains ambiguous. This CDR3 has 16 residues. Deletions cut 0 bases from V and 6 bases from J, with 15 bases between. Per the germline V gene, CDR1 is LGHNA and CDR2 is YSLEER. The CDR3 loop reads CASSQEGQAGVNEQFF. CDR3 DNA sequence: TGCGCCAGCAGCCAAGAGGGTCAGGCTGGGGTCAATGAGCAGTTCTTC.

This chain links TRBV29-1 with TRBJ1-1, with D hard to call. Germline V gene data show CDR1 as SQVTM and CDR2 as ANQGSEA. V lost 6 bases, J lost 4 bases, and 12 bases lay in between. CDR3 size: 12 residues. The CDR3 nucleotides are TGCAGCGTAGACCAGCGGGGCACTGAAGCTTTCTTT. It yields the protein CSVDQRGTEAFF. The full variable domain, with the rest looked up from reference TRBV29-1 and TRBJ1-1, is SAVISQKPSRDICQRGTSLTIQCQVDSQVTMMFWYRQQPGQSLTLIATANQGSEATYESGFVIDKFPISRPNLTFSTLTVSNMSPEDSSIYLCSVDQRGTEAFFGQGTRLTVV.

This sequence joins TRBV20-1 and TRBJ2-7, with 7 bases that match TRBD1. J was trimmed by 2 bases and V by 5 bases; bases with no gene match: 3. CDR1 is DFQATT, CDR2 SNEGSKA, per germline (reference sequence). The CDR3 spans 12 residues. Written as DNA, the CDR3 is TGCAGTGCTGAGGACAGGACCTACGAGCAGTACTTC. Its protein product is CSAEDRTYEQYF.

The chain links TRBV20-1 to TRBJ2-7; 9 bases fit TRBD2. Germline values: CDR1 DFQATT, CDR2 SNEGSKA (reference sequence). J was trimmed by 4 bases and V by 3 bases; bases with no gene match: 7. The CDR3 length is 14 residues. As DNA, the CDR3 is TGCAGTGCTAGGTTAGCGGGAGCTCTGTACGAGCAGTACTTC. Its translation is CSARLAGALYEQYF.

The table lists this clonotype with a count of one. The genes are TRBV27 and TRBJ1-1; D gene ambiguous. CDR3 size: 14 residues. Per germline, CDR1 MNHEY and CDR2 SMNVEV (reference sequence). Trimming cost V 3 bases and J 5 bases, with 13 bases left between them. CDR3 in DNA: TGTGCCAGCAGTTTTGGGAGCGGGGAGACTGAAGCTTTCTTT. Its translation is CASSFGSGETEAFF.

This clonotype was seen a few times. The chain couples TRBV4-2 to TRBJ2-5; 7 nucleotides align to TRBD2. Germline V CDR1 and CDR2: LGHNA, YNFKEQ. V dropped 1 base and J dropped 1; count of bases not matched to a gene: 9. The CDR3 contains 17 residues. DNA for the CDR3: TGTGCCAGCAGCCAAGGGCCCAGCGGGGTGGTCCAAGAGACCCAGTACTTC. This codes for CASSQGPSGVVQETQYF.

The V gene is TRBV2, the J gene TRBJ1-1; TRBD1 matches at 7 bases. This CDR3 has 13 residues. The junction had 8 bases not matched to a gene; V was cut back by 10 bases and J by 3 bases. The V gene's germline CDR1 is SNHLY and CDR2 FYNNEI. The CDR3 spells CATRQGAYTEAFF. CDR3 DNA: TGTGCCACCCGACAGGGAGCGTACACTGAAGCTTTCTTT.